One and the same sample provided the 29 T cell receptor beta chains below, sequenced in a study of CD8 T cells in ankylosing spondylitis. TCRdb redid the calling of the 5' RACE reads with MiXCR, one entry per CDR3 protein. In the table there are tens of thousands of distinct CDR3 sequences, 2.7% of which are singletons. Material: blood, either unsorted or a sorted T cell fraction (not recorded which). All receptors come from a male donor with ankylosing spondylitis or in good health (not recorded which).

This clonotype was counted ten times or more. The rearrangement joins TRBV9 to TRBJ1-2, with no clear D. Looked up from germline, CDR1 is SGDLS and CDR2 is YYNGEE. V lost 4 bases and J 2 bases, leaving 12 bases between the germline ends. This CDR3 is 14 amino acids long. The CDR3 loop is CASSPSAENYGYTF. DNA of the CDR3: TGTGCCAGCAGCCCCTCGGCGGAGAACTATGGCTACACCTTC.

This clonotype was seen repeatedly, ten times or more. J is TRBJ2-5 and V is TRBV9; 14 bases map to TRBD2. Unmatched junction bases numbered 9, after V lost 3 bases and J lost 5 bases. Per the germline V gene, CDR1 is SGDLS and CDR2 is YYNGEE. The CDR3 totals 17 residues. In DNA, the CDR3 is TGTGCCAGCAGCGCCGGGACTAGCGGGAGTAGCAGGGAGACCCAGTACTTC. Encoded protein: CASSAGTSGSSRETQYF.

This clonotype was counted at least ten times. The chain couples TRBV9 to TRBJ2-7; D perhaps matches TRBD1 (6 bases). Germline values: CDR1 SGDLS, CDR2 YYNGEE. The CDR3 is 16 amino acids. Trimming pared 3 bases from V and 4 bases from J, leaving 20 bases between. The CDR3 loop reads CASSAQGPGASYEQYF. The CDR3 bases are TGTGCCAGCAGCGCGCAGGGGCCCGGGGCTTCTTACGAGCAGTACTTC.

This clonotype has a count of ten or more. The DNA of the CDR3 is TGTGCCAGCAGCATAGGGAGATCTAGCGGCCAAGAGACCCAGTACTTC. This codes for CASSIGRSSGQETQYF. The chain carries TRBV9 and TRBJ2-5, with 7 bases fitting TRBD2. The V segment lost 4 bases and the J segment 1 base; nucleotides outside the gene matches: 10. This CDR3 is 16 amino acids long. Germline V gene data show CDR1 as SGDLS and CDR2 as YYNGEE.

This clonotype has ten or more counts. This rearrangement joins TRBV9 to TRBJ2-1, with TRBD1 as a possible D gene (5 bases). Per the germline V gene, CDR1 is SGDLS and CDR2 is YYNGEE. Between the trimmed V and J ends, which lost 0 bases and 0 bases, there was a span of 10 bases. The CDR3 length is 16 residues. The CDR3 sequence is CASSVEGVGSYNEQFF. The DNA of the CDR3 is TGTGCCAGCAGCGTAGAAGGGGTAGGCTCCTACAATGAGCAGTTCTTC. Based on the CDR3 plus reference TRBV9 and TRBJ2-1, the full variable domain is DSGVTQTPKHLITATGQRVTLRCSPRSGDLSVYWYQQSLDQGLQFLIQYYNGEERAKGNILERFSAQQFPDLHSELNLSSLELGDSALYFCASSVEGVGSYNEQFFGPGTRLTVL.

This clonotype occurred many times. V usage is TRBV9 and J usage is TRBJ1-6; D not resolved. V dropped 4 bases and J dropped 8 bases, with 7 bases sitting between them. The CDR3 runs 12 residues. The germline gives CDR1 SGDLS, CDR2 YYNGEE. The CDR3 loop is CASSREDSPLHF. The CDR3 nucleotides are TGTGCCAGCAGCCGCGAAGATTCACCCCTCCACTTT.

This clonotype was picked up many times. The V and J genes are TRBV9 and TRBJ2-1, with a weak D call TRBD2 (5 bases). The length of the CDR3 is 15 residues. Germline V lookup: CDR1 SGDLS, CDR2 YYNGEE. Trimming pared 0 bases from V and 0 bases from J, leaving 7 bases between. The CDR3 here is CASSVGEYSYNEQFF. Written as DNA, the CDR3 is TGTGCCAGCAGCGTAGGGGAGTACTCCTACAATGAGCAGTTCTTC.

This clonotype was detected many times. The V and J genes are TRBV9 and TRBJ2-1, with 10 nucleotides matching TRBD2. Germline loops: CDR1 SGDLS, CDR2 YYNGEE. This CDR3 has 15 residues. Trimming removed 0 bases from V and 8 bases from J; junction bases left unmatched: 5. The CDR3: CASSVASSGSYEQFF. For the CDR3, the DNA is TGTGCCAGCAGCGTAGCCTCTAGCGGGAGCTATGAGCAGTTCTTC.

The table lists this clonotype with many counts. The chain employs TRBV9 and TRBJ2-5; a weak D match, TRBD2 (6 bases). The CDR3 consists of 16 residues. V lost 3 bases and J lost 1, with 16 bases in between. Germline loops: CDR1 SGDLS, CDR2 YYNGEE. CDR3 nucleotides: TGTGCCAGCAGCGCGGGGGTCCTCTCTCCCCAAGAGACCCAGTACTTC. Its protein is CASSAGVLSPQETQYF.

The sample holds many counts of this clonotype. The chain links TRBV9 to TRBJ1-4; 8 bases are shared with TRBD1. The CDR3 totals 15 residues. Germline V gives CDR1 SGDLS, CDR2 YYNGEE. Unmatched junction bases numbered 6, after V lost 0 bases and J lost 8 bases. The CDR3 DNA follows: TGTGCCAGCAGCGTAGACAGGGGGGGTTACGAAAAACTGTTTTTT. Its protein product is CASSVDRGGYEKLFF.

This clonotype was recorded many times. In DNA form, the CDR3 reads TGTGCCAGCAGCGCGGACATTTCTAGCGGCAGCTCCTACAATGAGCAGTTCTTC. This sequence encodes CASSADISSGSSYNEQFF. The chain has TRBV9 and TRBJ2-1; 7 nucleotides match TRBD2. The trim removed 3 bases at V and 0 bases at J, leaving 12 bases unmatched. This CDR3 has 18 amino acids. The germline gives CDR1 SGDLS, CDR2 YYNGEE.

This clonotype showed up many times. The V call is TRBV9, the J call TRBJ2-2, with no clear D. The CDR3 is 16 residues long. V lost 4 bases and J lost 3, with 16 bases in between. Germline V gives CDR1 SGDLS, CDR2 YYNGEE. CDR3 in amino acids: CASSPAEDPHTGELFF. CDR3 DNA sequence: TGTGCCAGCAGCCCAGCCGAGGACCCCCACACCGGGGAGCTGTTTTTT.

This clonotype was observed at least ten times. The chain carries TRBV9 and TRBJ2-4, with D perhaps matching TRBD2 (5 bases). CDR3 length equals 13 residues. Germline CDR1 is SGDLS and CDR2 is YYNGEE. Trimming took off 4 bases at V and 9 bases at J, with 14 bases between the two ends. In nucleotides, the CDR3 is TGTGCCAGCAGCCCGAGGGCCACATCCATTCAGTACTTC. This encodes CASSPRATSIQYF. Combining the CDR3 with reference TRBV9 and TRBJ2-4 gives the whole variable domain DSGVTQTPKHLITATGQRVTLRCSPRSGDLSVYWYQQSLDQGLQFLIQYYNGEERAKGNILERFSAQQFPDLHSELNLSSLELGDSALYFCASSPRATSIQYFGAGTRLSVL.

In this sample, this clonotype turned up a few times. The chain's CDR3 is CASSFSTSSYNEQFF. CDR3 nucleotide sequence: TGTGCCAGCAGCTTCTCCACGAGCTCCTACAATGAGCAGTTCTTC. V usage is TRBV9 and J usage is TRBJ2-1, with D hard to call. The CDR3 consists of 15 residues. V shed 4 bases and J shed 0 bases, with 11 bases lying between them. Per the germline V gene, CDR1 is SGDLS and CDR2 is YYNGEE. Full variable domain (rest looked up from reference TRBV9 and TRBJ2-1): DSGVTQTPKHLITATGQRVTLRCSPRSGDLSVYWYQQSLDQGLQFLIQYYNGEERAKGNILERFSAQQFPDLHSELNLSSLELGDSALYFCASSFSTSSYNEQFFGPGTRLTVL.

This clonotype was detected many times. This chain uses TRBV9 with TRBJ2-1; TRBD1 matches at 9 bases. J was trimmed by 6 bases and V by 5 bases; bases with no gene match: 9. The CDR3 covers 15 residues. Per germline, CDR1 SGDLS and CDR2 YYNGEE. CDR3 sequence reads: CASRTGTGKSNEQFF. The CDR3 DNA reads TGTGCCAGCAGGACCGGGACAGGGAAGAGCAATGAGCAGTTCTTC.

Comment on this clonotype: A read error is possible here, since a much larger clone lies one base away. This chain joins TRBV9 and TRBJ2-7; D may match TRBD1 or TRBD2 (7 bases each). This CDR3 region has 15 residues. CDR1 is SGDLS, CDR2 YYNGEE, per germline. CDR3 sequence reads: CTSSVASRGGYEQYF. In DNA, the CDR3 is TGTACCAGCAGCGTAGCATCCAGGGGGGGCTACGAGCAGTACTTC.

This clonotype was counted ten times or more. The chain carries TRBV9 and TRBJ2-2, with D tentatively TRBD2 (5 bases). The CDR3 loop spans 17 amino acids. Looked up from germline, CDR1 is SGDLS and CDR2 is YYNGEE. V was cut by 0 bases and J by 1 base, with 13 bases left in between. CDR3 loop: CASSVDGGAVNTGELFF. The CDR3 DNA reads TGTGCCAGCAGCGTAGATGGCGGAGCGGTGAACACCGGGGAGCTGTTTTTT.

This clonotype was picked up many times. The rearrangement joins TRBV9 to TRBJ2-1, with 8 positions matching TRBD2. The germline V gene has CDR1 SGDLS and CDR2 YYNGEE. With 5 bases clipped from V and 4 bases from J, the junction kept 8 bases outside the gene matches. This CDR3 contains 15 residues. For the CDR3, the DNA is TGTGCCAGCAGACCAAGCGGGAGCTCTTACAATGAGCAGTTCTTC. It specifies CASRPSGSSYNEQFF.

With respect to this clonotype: A single base separates this from a much larger clone, so it may be a read error. The V and J genes are TRBV9 and TRBJ1-5, with 8 bases aligning to TRBD1. There are 14 residues in the CDR3. Per germline, CDR1 SGDLS and CDR2 YYNGEE. CDR3 in DNA: TGTACCAGCAGCGCCACACAGGGGGGTCAGCCCCAGCATTTT. Its protein product is CTSSATQGGQPQHF.

Ten or more counts support this clonotype. The CDR3 reads CASSVGLAGASYNEQFF. In DNA, the CDR3 is TGTGCCAGCAGCGTAGGACTAGCGGGAGCTTCTTACAATGAGCAGTTCTTC. V gene TRBV9 combines with J gene TRBJ2-1, with 12 bases aligning to TRBD2. CDR1 is SGDLS, CDR2 YYNGEE, per germline. The CDR3 length is 17 residues. The junction had 5 bases not matched to a gene; V was cut back by 0 bases and J by 4 bases.

In this sample, this clonotype turned up many times. The chain couples TRBV9 to TRBJ2-7; tentatively, D is TRBD2 (6 bases). Trimming removed 0 bases at V and 3 bases at J, with 10 bases between. CDR1 is SGDLS, CDR2 YYNGEE, per germline. This CDR3 is built from 14 residues. The CDR3 reads CASSVEQDYYEQYF. CDR3 in DNA: TGTGCCAGCAGCGTAGAACAGGACTACTACGAGCAGTACTTC.

This clonotype has at least ten counts. The genes are TRBV9 and TRBJ2-3; the D gene is possibly TRBD1 (6 bases). Deletions cut 4 bases from V and 1 base from J, with 10 bases between. The V gene's germline CDR1 is SGDLS and CDR2 YYNGEE. The length of the CDR3 is 14 residues. The CDR3 is CASSPWTGTDTQYF. The CDR3 DNA reads as TGTGCCAGCAGCCCTTGGACAGGCACAGATACGCAGTATTTT.

This clonotype was observed many times. The CDR3 is CASSVVPSSYEQYF. DNA of the CDR3: TGTGCCAGCAGCGTAGTTCCCAGCTCCTACGAGCAGTACTTC. The chain couples TRBV9 to TRBJ2-7; unclear D gene. Germline CDR1 is SGDLS and CDR2 is YYNGEE. CDR3 size: 14 residues. The ends were cut back, 0 bases at V and 0 bases at J, with 7 bases in the middle.

This chain links TRBV9 with TRBJ2-1; weak D call: TRBD1 (6 bases). The CDR3 consists of 14 residues. Germline lookup yields CDR1 SGDLS and CDR2 YYNGEE. V lost 3 bases and J 6 bases, leaving 13 bases between the germline ends. The CDR3 spells CASSGYSGVNEQFF. DNA for the CDR3: TGTGCCAGCAGCGGCTACTCAGGGGTCAATGAGCAGTTCTTC.

This clonotype was picked up many times. The V gene is TRBV9, the J gene TRBJ1-2, with a tentative D call TRBD1 (5 bases). The CDR3 is made up of 15 amino acids. Trimming left V 3 bases short and J 0 bases short, with 12 bases between. Germline CDR1 is SGDLS and CDR2 is YYNGEE. Written as DNA, the CDR3 is TGTGCCAGCAGCGCCCGGGACGGATCTAACTATGGCTACACCTTC. This translates into CASSARDGSNYGYTF.

In this sample, this clonotype turned up many times. The chain couples TRBV9 to TRBJ2-1; TRBD2 agrees at 8 bases. V lost 4 bases, J lost 3 bases, and 3 bases stayed unmatched. From germline, CDR1 is SGDLS and CDR2 YYNGEE. The CDR3 runs to 14 residues. The chain's CDR3 is CASSPGGGYNEQFF. The CDR3 bases are TGTGCCAGCAGCCCCGGGGGGGGCTACAATGAGCAGTTCTTC.

This clonotype appeared many times. The chain is built from TRBV9 and TRBJ1-1; D might be TRBD1 (5 bases). Trimming removed 0 bases at V and 3 bases at J, with 12 bases between. CDR1 SGDLS and CDR2 YYNGEE come from the germline V gene. The CDR3 totals 15 residues. CDR3 residues: CASSVEGRGDTEAFF. Here the CDR3 DNA reads TGTGCCAGCAGCGTAGAAGGTAGGGGAGACACTGAAGCTTTCTTT.

This clonotype has a count of ten or more. The CDR3 protein is CASSVAGWGGLTGELFF. CDR3 in DNA: TGTGCCAGCAGCGTAGCTGGTTGGGGGGGCCTCACCGGGGAGCTGTTTTTT. This chain joins TRBV9 and TRBJ2-2, with D perhaps TRBD2 (7 bases). CDR1 SGDLS and CDR2 YYNGEE come from the germline V gene. This CDR3 region has 17 residues. Trimming stripped 0 bases from V and 4 bases from J, with 16 bases between.

In its sample, this clonotype was seen many times. The rearrangement links TRBV9 to TRBJ2-7; tentative D call: TRBD1 (5 bases). The CDR3 totals 14 residues. V gave up 0 bases and J gave up 3 bases, with 10 bases separating them. The V gene's germline CDR1 is SGDLS and CDR2 YYNGEE. CDR3 nucleotide sequence: TGTGCCAGCAGCGTAGAAGGCAGGGTCTACGAGCAGTACTTC. This gives the protein CASSVEGRVYEQYF. Full variable domain (missing parts from reference TRBV9 and TRBJ2-7): DSGVTQTPKHLITATGQRVTLRCSPRSGDLSVYWYQQSLDQGLQFLIQYYNGEERAKGNILERFSAQQFPDLHSELNLSSLELGDSALYFCASSVEGRVYEQYFGPGTRLTVT.